Presented here are 26 T cell receptor beta chains from one specimen sequenced in a study of shared clonotypes between healthy human individuals. Method: immunoSEQ multiplex PCR; TCRdb's copy keeps in-frame clones and lacks some. The sample carries approximately 2.1 million clones, 93% recorded once. The source material was naive CD4+ T cells from PBMCs. Subset reported: CD45RA+ positively selected. Receptor source: a man between 18 and 29 years old in good health. Some clones in this sample may be carry-over from other donors' samples.

A word on this clone: The sample carries other DNA sequences with the same CDR3. The chain has TRBV5-4 and TRBJ2-2; D perhaps matches TRBD2 (5 bases). The CDR3 contains 14 residues. V lost 3 bases, J lost 2 bases, and 8 bases lay in between. Germline values: CDR1 SGHNT, CDR2 YYREEE (reference sequence). Written as DNA, the CDR3 is TGTGCCAGCAGCTGGGGAGCTAACACCGGGGAGCTGTTTTTT. This codes for CASSWGANTGELFF.

This clone has a handful of counts. The identical CDR3 is also encoded by other nucleotide sequences in the sample. The chain carries TRBV5-1 and TRBJ2-5; possibly TRBD1 for D (6 bases). Germline lookup yields CDR1 SGHRS and CDR2 YFSETQ. Between the trimmed V and J ends, which lost 0 bases and 1 base, there was a span of 7 bases. The CDR3 loop spans 14 amino acids. CDR3 nucleotides: TGCGCCAGCAGCTTGGGGACAGCCCAAGAGACCCAGTACTTC. Its protein product is CASSLGTAQETQYF. Using reference TRBV5-1 and TRBJ2-5 for the parts outside the CDR3, the full variable domain is KAGVTQTPRYLIKTRGQQVTLSCSPISGHRSVSWYQQTPGQGLQFLFEYFSETQRNKGNFPGRFSGRQFSNSRSEMNVSTLELGDSALYLCASSLGTAQETQYFGPGTRLLVL.

This chain connects TRBV6-5 to TRBJ2-3; no reliable D call. The ends were cut back, 1 base at V and 11 bases at J, with 22 bases in the middle. Germline lookup yields CDR1 MNHEY and CDR2 SVGAGI. This CDR3 region has 16 residues. The CDR3 coding sequence is TGTGCCAGCAGTTACTTAAGTGGGTGGCCTGACGGGTTGCAGTATTTT. This encodes CASSYLSGWPDGLQYF.

The chain combines TRBV2 with TRBJ1-1; no definite D call. V was pared by 8 bases and J by 7 bases, with 17 bases between. This CDR3 contains 13 residues. CDR1 and CDR2 (germline): SNHLY, FYNNEI. This CDR3 reads CASGLEGVGEAFF. The CDR3 bases are TGTGCCAGCGGTTTGGAGGGAGTGGGTGAAGCTTTCTTT.

The chain joins TRBV13 to TRBJ1-2; TRBD1 agrees at 7 bases. This CDR3 contains 16 residues. The junction had 13 bases not matched to a gene; V was cut back by 4 bases and J by 5 bases. The germline gives CDR1 PRHDT, CDR2 FYEKMQ (reference sequence). The CDR3 loop reads CASSWERGQRSYGYTF. CDR3 DNA: TGTGCCAGCAGCTGGGAGAGGGGGCAAAGGAGTTATGGCTACACCTTC.

V and J are TRBV6-6 and TRBJ1-1; 9 bases align to TRBD1. The CDR3 runs to 15 residues. V lost 5 bases, J lost 6 bases, and 10 bases stayed unmatched. Germline assignment: CDR1 MNHNY and CDR2 SVGAGI (reference sequence). CDR3 nucleotides: TGTGCCAGCAGTACCCACTCGGGACAGGGCTCTGAAGCTTTCTTT. Translated: CASSTHSGQGSEAFF.

The chain carries TRBV28 and TRBJ1-1; D unclear. This CDR3 is built from 15 residues. Germline V gene data show CDR1 as MDHEN and CDR2 as SYDVKM. V was pared by 6 bases and J by 3 bases, with 17 bases between. The chain's CDR3 is CASRLGFSRYTEAFF. The DNA for the CDR3 is TGTGCCAGCAGATTAGGATTTTCCCGGTACACTGAAGCTTTCTTT.

The rearrangement joins TRBV10-3 to TRBJ2-3; the match to TRBD2 covers 10 bases. The V gene's germline CDR1 is ENHRY and CDR2 SYGVKD. This CDR3 contains 19 residues. After removal of 0 bases from V and 1 base from J, the junction contained 10 bases not matched to a gene. The CDR3: CAISESKASGSRRTDTQYF. CDR3 nucleotide sequence: TGTGCCATCAGTGAGTCGAAGGCTAGCGGGAGCCGACGCACAGATACGCAGTATTTT.

With respect to this clone: Additional DNA sequences in this sample encode the identical CDR3. The chain links TRBV15 to TRBJ1-1; a possible D gene is TRBD1 (6 bases). V dropped 1 base and J dropped 1 base, with 10 bases sitting between them. This CDR3 contains 15 residues. The germline CDR1 and CDR2 sequences are LNHNV and YYDKDF (reference sequence). The CDR3 nucleotides read TGTGCCACCAGCAGAGGGGGGGCGCCGAACACTGAAGCTTTCTTT. It codes for CATSRGGAPNTEAFF.

This sequence joins TRBV2 and TRBJ2-7; perhaps D is TRBD1 or TRBD2 (5 bases each). This CDR3 is built from 16 residues. In germline, CDR1 is SNHLY, CDR2 FYNNEI. Trimming removed 3 bases at V and 0 bases at J, with 15 bases between. The CDR3 sequence: CASSEVGAGSSYEQYF. CDR3 bases: TGTGCCAGCAGTGAGGTCGGGGCAGGGAGCTCCTACGAGCAGTACTTC.

The V and J genes are TRBV7-9 and TRBJ2-1; D uncertain. V lost 4 bases, J lost 0 bases, and 13 bases lay in between. Germline CDR1 is SEHNR and CDR2 is FQNEAQ (reference sequence). The CDR3 is 16 amino acids. CDR3 nucleotide sequence: TGTGCCAGCAGCTCCCGACTTCCTAGCTCCTACAATGAGCAGTTCTTC. This codes for CASSSRLPSSYNEQFF.

V is TRBV2 and J is TRBJ1-4, with TRBD1 as a possible D gene (5 bases). Trimming pared 6 bases from V and 8 bases from J, leaving 19 bases between. Germline V gene sequence: CDR1 SNHLY, CDR2 FYNNEI. CDR3 length: 15 residues. CDR3 sequence: CASSDKPREYEKLFF. Here the CDR3 DNA reads TGTGCCAGCAGCGATAAACCCAGGGAATACGAAAAACTGTTTTTT.

The J gene is TRBJ1-4, the V gene TRBV18, with 9 nucleotides matching TRBD1. The V segment lost 3 bases and the J segment 2 bases; nucleotides outside the gene matches: 4. The CDR3 runs 16 residues. Germline loops: CDR1 KGHSH, CDR2 LQKENI. The chain's CDR3 is CASSPRQGGTNEKLFF. In DNA, the CDR3 is TGTGCCAGCTCACCCCGACAGGGGGGGACTAATGAAAAACTGTTTTTT.

This chain uses TRBV19 with TRBJ2-7, with 8 bases aligning to TRBD1. Germline values: CDR1 LNHDA, CDR2 SQIVND (reference sequence). V trimming: 5 bases; J trimming: 2 bases; junction bases outside the gene matches: 5. The CDR3 totals 14 residues. In DNA form, the CDR3 reads TGTGCCAGTAGTTCAGGGACAGGTACCTACGAGCAGTACTTC. Residues: CASSSGTGTYEQYF.

This clone was seen a single time. The V call is TRBV9, the J call TRBJ1-2; D possibly corresponds to TRBD1 (5 bases). This CDR3 is built from 14 residues. Looked up from germline, CDR1 is SGDLS and CDR2 is YYNGEE. The V gene lost 4 bases and the J gene lost 8 bases, with 18 bases spanning the gap. The DNA for the CDR3 is TGTGCCAGCAGCTCCCTGGCGGGGGTGGAAGGCTACACCTTC. Residues: CASSSLAGVEGYTF.

This sequence joins TRBV18 and TRBJ1-4; D is unresolved. This CDR3 is 15 amino acids long. V lost 0 bases and J 6 bases, leaving 11 bases between the germline ends. The germline CDR1 and CDR2 sequences are KGHSH and LQKENI. The DNA for the CDR3 is TGTGCCAGCTCACCACCGGGTTCCTGGGATGAAAAACTGTTTTTT. Its translation: CASSPPGSWDEKLFF.

This clone was seen only once. The chain employs TRBV5-1 and TRBJ1-1; 7 nucleotides match TRBD1. CDR1 and CDR2 (germline): SGHRS, YFSETQ. With 3 bases clipped from V and 1 base from J, the junction kept 9 bases outside the gene matches. The CDR3 runs to 16 residues. The CDR3 region is CASSSGSGGANTEAFF. The CDR3 DNA follows: TGCGCCAGCAGCTCTGGCTCAGGGGGGGCGAACACTGAAGCTTTCTTT.

This chain links TRBV4-3 with TRBJ2-5; 11 bases line up with TRBD1. The germline V gene encodes CDR1 LGHNA and CDR2 YSLEER. V lost 7 bases to trimming and J lost 1 base; unmatched junction nucleotides: 5. The CDR3 sequence is 15 residues long. This chain's CDR3 is CASTRTGGGQETQYF. DNA for the CDR3: TGCGCCAGCACAAGGACAGGGGGCGGCCAAGAGACCCAGTACTTC.

This chain connects TRBV15 to TRBJ2-7; D gene ambiguous. The CDR3 consists of 14 residues. Germline V CDR1 and CDR2: LNHNV, YYDKDF (reference sequence). With 2 bases removed from V and 2 bases from J, the gap between germline ends came to 10 bases. CDR3 DNA: TGTGCCACCAGCAGATATCCGGCTACCTACGAGCAGTACTTC. It specifies CATSRYPATYEQYF. Together with reference TRBV15 and TRBJ2-7, the CDR3 gives the full variable domain: DAMVIQNPRYQVTQFGKPVTLSCSQTLNHNVMYWYQQKSSQAPKLLFHYYDKDFNNEADTPDNFQSRRPNTSFCFLDIRSPGLGDTAMYLCATSRYPATYEQYFGPGTRLTVT.

This clone was detected only once. Other DNA sequences from this sample encode an identical CDR3 as well. The CDR3 DNA sequence: TGTGCCAGCAGTGAGGTGTCCTACGAGCAGTACTTC. Translated, it gives CASSEVSYEQYF. This chain connects TRBV6-1 to TRBJ2-7; the D is unclear. The V and J ends lost 3 bases and 1 base respectively, with 4 bases between them. The CDR3 runs to 12 residues. From germline, CDR1 is MNHNS and CDR2 SASEGT.

V usage is TRBV4-2 and J usage is TRBJ2-1; possibly TRBD1 for D (5 bases). This CDR3 contains 17 residues. Trimming removed 7 bases at V and 1 base at J, with 20 bases between. Germline V gene sequence: CDR1 LGHNA, CDR2 YNFKEQ. The CDR3 sequence: CASTPRGSQGSYNEQFF. The CDR3 nucleotides read TGTGCCAGCACCCCAAGGGGTTCCCAGGGATCCTACAATGAGCAGTTCTTC.

Notes on this clone: At the DNA level, this CDR3 is encoded by other sequences in the same sample as well. This chain joins TRBV28 and TRBJ1-4; TRBD1 aligns across 8 bases. Germline V gene sequence: CDR1 MDHEN, CDR2 SYDVKM. This CDR3 region has 14 residues. V trimming: 3 bases; J trimming: 7 bases; junction bases outside the gene matches: 4. CDR3 nucleotides: TGTGCCAGCAGTTTGGGGACAGGAGGTGAAAAACTGTTTTTT. Translated: CASSLGTGGEKLFF.

The rearrangement joins TRBV5-1 to TRBJ2-1; 7 nucleotides align to TRBD2. This CDR3 region has 12 residues. Germline V lookup: CDR1 SGHRS, CDR2 YFSETQ. V was clipped by 0 bases and J by 13 bases; unmatched bases: 4. Written as DNA, the CDR3 is TGCGCCAGCAGCTTGGAAGCGGGGTCTCAGTTCTTC. This codes for CASSLEAGSQFF.

The chain has TRBV30 and TRBJ2-1; D perhaps matches TRBD2 (7 bases). Trimming left V 2 bases short and J 0 bases short, with 11 bases between. The germline gives CDR1 GTSNPN, CDR2 SVGIG (reference sequence). The CDR3 sequence is 15 residues long. The CDR3 coding sequence is TGTGCCTGGAGTAGGGGGGGAAGCTCCTACAATGAGCAGTTCTTC. This gives the protein CAWSRGGSSYNEQFF. Combining the CDR3 with reference TRBV30 and TRBJ2-1 gives the whole variable domain SQTIHQWPATLVQPVGSPLSLECTVEGTSNPNLYWYRQAAGRGLQLLFYSVGIGQISSEVPQNLSASRPQDRQFILSSKKLLLSDSGFYLCAWSRGGSSYNEQFFGPGTRLTVL.

In its sample, this clone was seen once. The chain links TRBV14 to TRBJ1-1; D unclear. This CDR3 has 14 residues. V shed 6 bases and J shed 0 bases, with 11 bases lying between them. Germline V gives CDR1 SGHDN, CDR2 FVKESK. CDR3 sequence reads: CASSRHVMNTEAFF. CDR3 DNA sequence: TGTGCCAGCAGTCGGCACGTAATGAACACTGAAGCTTTCTTT. Complete variable domain (other parts from reference TRBV14 and TRBJ1-1): EAGVTQFPSHSVIEKGQTVTLRCDPISGHDNLYWYRRVMGKEIKFLLHFVKESKQDESGMPNNRFLAERTGGTYSTLKVQPAELEDSGVYFCASSRHVMNTEAFFGQGTRLTVV.

The rearrangement links TRBV19 to TRBJ1-1, with 7 bases identical to TRBD1. V trimming: 5 bases; J trimming: 5 bases; junction bases outside the gene matches: 20. Germline-derived CDR1 and CDR2 are LNHDA and SQIVND (reference sequence). The CDR3 covers 18 residues. The CDR3 spells CASSGLWTGRSWGTEAFF. The CDR3 nucleotides read TGTGCCAGTAGTGGACTATGGACAGGCCGTTCGTGGGGGACTGAAGCTTTCTTT.